The rows below give T cell receptor beta chains drawn from one sample of a study of blood T cell repertoires in COVID-19. Sequenced by immunoSEQ multiplex PCR; TCRdb stores in-frame clones only, minus some. The sample has approximately 170,000 clones; less than 90% are singletons. Sequencing was carried out using peripheral blood. The receptor source for this set is a man aged 30-40 years with acute or convalescent COVID-19. The conserved cysteine and the conserved F or W are not part of the CDR3 here.

>14|TRBV5-1|TRBJ2-5
ASSPDPGERYETQY
>14|TRBV7-2|TRBJ1-1
ASSRVGTGGETEAF
>12|TRBV6-5|TRBJ1-1
ASRVGQLPAEAF
>11|TRBV28|TRBJ2-1
ASRKGTPREQF
>11|TRBV11-2|TRBJ2-7
ASSPSSVSEQY
>13|TRBV2|TRBJ1-2
ASSELSLQNYGYT
>15|TRBV10-3|TRBJ2-3
AISGRLATTSTDTQY
>14|TRBV4-1|TRBJ2-1
ASSQDLSENYNEQF
>14|TRBV5-1|TRBJ1-2
ASSFPSRGLNYGYT
>13|TRBV5-4|TRBJ1-1
ASMVFGTLNTEAF
>12|TRBV7-3|TRBJ2-3
ASSLTYFADTQY
>14|TRBV21-1|TRBJ1-1
ASSRSGGRGNTEAF
>11|TRBV5-4|TRBJ1-5
ASSSQGGQPQH
>11|TRBV2|TRBJ1-6
ASSGQINSPLH
>11|TRBV30|TRBJ2-4
AGGGPWENIQY
>14|TRBV6-2/TRBV6-3|TRBJ1-5
ASSYGGPRGSQPQH
>12|TRBV30|TRBJ2-5
AWSGSGGWETQY
>11|TRBV12-3/TRBV12-4|TRBJ1-2
ASSFGRGYGYT
>13|TRBV18|TRBJ1-1
ASSLGTGGIAEAF
>14|TRBV2|TRBJ1-1
ASSSTGLLMNTEAF
>12|TRBV18|TRBJ2-5
ASSPGDRAETQY
>14|TRBV7-6|TRBJ1-3
ASGERVPSSGNTIY
>14|TRBV7-2|TRBJ1-2
ASSLNAGQGVYGYT
>12|TRBV29-1|TRBJ2-2
SFRQGRDTGELF
>12|TRBV27|TRBJ1-2
ASSRDRGPYGYT
>14|TRBV7-3|TRBJ1-6
ASSVSGTPVNSPLH